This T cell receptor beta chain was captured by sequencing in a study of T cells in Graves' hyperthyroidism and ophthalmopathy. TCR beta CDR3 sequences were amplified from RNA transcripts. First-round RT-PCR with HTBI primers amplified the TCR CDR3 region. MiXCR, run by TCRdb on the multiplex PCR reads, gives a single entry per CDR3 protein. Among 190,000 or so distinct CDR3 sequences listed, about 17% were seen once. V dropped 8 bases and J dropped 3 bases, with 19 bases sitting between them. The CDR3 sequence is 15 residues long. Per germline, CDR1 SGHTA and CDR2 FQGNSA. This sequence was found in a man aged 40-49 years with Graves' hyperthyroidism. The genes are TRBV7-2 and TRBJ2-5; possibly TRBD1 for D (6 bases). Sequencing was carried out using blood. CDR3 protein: CASGGVDSLKETQYF. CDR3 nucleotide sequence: TGTGCCAGCGGAGGTGTGGACAGTCTTAAAGAGACCCAGTACTTC.